A selection of T cell receptor beta chains follows, all from one sample in a study of T cell repertoires in cytomegalovirus infection. TCRdb redid the calling of the reads with MiXCR, one entry per CDR3 protein. There are approximately 500,000 distinct CDR3 sequences in the sample; approximately 15% occur only once, and 20% to 30% lies in the top ten. The sample taken for sequencing was CD8+ T cells from PBMCs. The receptors derive from a human donor in good health (CMV status not recorded). Some clones in this sample may be carry-over from other donors' samples. The CDR3 runs from the conserved cysteine through the conserved F or W. D genes are given only for firm matches. Rows give clone size only sometimes, using once, few, many, or a class for an expanded clone.

d_gene: NA
j_gene: TRBJ2-3
v_gene: TRBV27
abundance: NA
CDR3nt: TGTGCCAGCAGCCCGACGCGAACAGATACGCAGTATTTT
CDR3aa: CASSPTRTDTQYF

d_gene: NA
j_gene: TRBJ1-4
v_gene: TRBV7-9
abundance: many
CDR3nt: TGTGCCAGCAGCTTCTCTGGGGGGCCAACTAATGAAAAACTGTTTTTT
CDR3aa: CASSFSGGPTNEKLFF

d_gene: NA
j_gene: TRBJ2-7
v_gene: TRBV4-2
abundance: many
CDR3nt: TGTGCCAGCAGCCAAGAGGGGGTAGTGGACGAGCAGTACTTC
CDR3aa: CASSQEGVVDEQYF

d_gene: TRBD1
j_gene: TRBJ1-4
v_gene: TRBV12-3/TRBV12-4
abundance: NA
CDR3nt: TGTGCCAGCACTGTCGGGACAGCCTTTAATGAAAAACTGTTTTTT
CDR3aa: CASTVGTAFNEKLFF

d_gene: NA
j_gene: TRBJ2-7
v_gene: TRBV7-9
abundance: many
CDR3nt: TGTGCCAGCAGCTTAGAAGGGGATGCCCCCACCACCTACTACGAGCAGTACTTC
CDR3aa: CASSLEGDAPTTYYEQYF

d_gene: NA
j_gene: TRBJ1-5
v_gene: TRBV5-5
abundance: many
CDR3nt: TGTGCCAGCAGCTTGAGAATATGGACGGATTATAGCAATCAGCCCCAGCATTTT
CDR3aa: CASSLRIWTDYSNQPQHF

d_gene: NA
j_gene: TRBJ2-5
v_gene: TRBV7-2
abundance: many
CDR3nt: TGTGCCAGCAGCTTAAAAAACTGGCTGCGGCGGGGAGAGACCCAGTACTTC
CDR3aa: CASSLKNWLRRGETQYF

d_gene: NA
j_gene: TRBJ2-3
v_gene: TRBV5-4
abundance: many
CDR3nt: TGTGCCAGCAGCTTACGCGGCTACGGTTCCGGTACGCAGTATTTT
CDR3aa: CASSLRGYGSGTQYF

d_gene: NA
j_gene: TRBJ1-1
v_gene: TRBV15
abundance: few
CDR3nt: TGTGCCACCAGCAGAGAAGGGGTTGAAGCTTTCTTT
CDR3aa: CATSREGVEAFF

d_gene: NA
j_gene: TRBJ2-5
v_gene: TRBV5-4
abundance: few
CDR3nt: TGTGCCACCTCCGACGGCCTACAAGAGACCCAGTACTTC
CDR3aa: CATSDGLQETQYF

d_gene: NA
j_gene: TRBJ1-2
v_gene: TRBV9
abundance: once
CDR3nt: TGTGCCAGCTATAACCATGGCTACACCTTC
CDR3aa: CASYNHGYTF

d_gene: NA
j_gene: TRBJ2-7
v_gene: TRBV7-9
abundance: many
CDR3nt: TGTGCCAGCAGCCCCCCCGGGCCCGGGACACTTTCCTACGAGCAGTACTTC
CDR3aa: CASSPPGPGTLSYEQYF

d_gene: NA
j_gene: TRBJ1-1
v_gene: TRBV20-1
abundance: NA
CDR3nt: TGCAGTGCTAGAGATAGGTACACTGAAGCTTTCTTT
CDR3aa: CSARDRYTEAFF

d_gene: NA
j_gene: TRBJ2-7
v_gene: TRBV6-5
abundance: NA
CDR3nt: TGTGCCAGCAGTTACTCGGGACCCACCGGCTACGAGCAGTACTTC
CDR3aa: CASSYSGPTGYEQYF

d_gene: NA
j_gene: TRBJ2-5
v_gene: TRBV5-8
abundance: NA
CDR3nt: TGTGCCAGCAGGTGGGGGGAGACCCAGTACTTC
CDR3aa: CASRWGETQYF

d_gene: NA
j_gene: TRBJ2-2
v_gene: TRBV29-1
abundance: once
CDR3nt: TGCAGCGTCCGGGGTATTACAGGGTGGACCGGGAAGCTGTTTTTT
CDR3aa: CSVRGITGWTGKLFF

d_gene: TRBD2
j_gene: TRBJ2-7
v_gene: TRBV9
abundance: few
CDR3nt: TGTGCCAGCAGCGTAGATGGAGCGGGGTTCTCCTACGAGCAGTACTTC
CDR3aa: CASSVDGAGFSYEQYF

d_gene: NA
j_gene: TRBJ1-5
v_gene: TRBV24-1
abundance: NA
CDR3nt: TGTGCCACCAGTGAAGGGGACTGGCAGCCCCAGCATTTT
CDR3aa: CATSEGDWQPQHF

d_gene: NA
j_gene: TRBJ1-3
v_gene: TRBV7-9
abundance: many
CDR3nt: TGTGCCAGCAGCGACCGGACCCCCCTCCGCTCTGGAAACACCATATATTTT
CDR3aa: CASSDRTPLRSGNTIYF

d_gene: NA
j_gene: TRBJ2-2
v_gene: TRBV6-6
abundance: NA
CDR3nt: TGTGCCGGCAGAGAGTCGATGAACACCGGGGAGCTGTTTTTT
CDR3aa: CAGRESMNTGELFF

d_gene: NA
j_gene: TRBJ2-5
v_gene: TRBV20-1
abundance: NA
CDR3nt: TGCAGTGCTAGAGATCGAGGGGTTAGTTTGGAGACCCAGTACTTC
CDR3aa: CSARDRGVSLETQYF

d_gene: NA
j_gene: TRBJ2-5
v_gene: TRBV27
abundance: many
CDR3nt: TGTGCCAGCAGTCCCGAGGAACAGGACCAAGAGACCCAGTACTTC
CDR3aa: CASSPEEQDQETQYF

d_gene: NA
j_gene: TRBJ2-7
v_gene: TRBV11-2
abundance: many
CDR3nt: TGTGCCAGCAGCCCAGGTCACCTCCCGGCCGAGCAGTACTTC
CDR3aa: CASSPGHLPAEQYF

d_gene: TRBD1
j_gene: TRBJ1-1
v_gene: TRBV7-8
abundance: few
CDR3nt: TGTGCCAGCAGCCCTCAATCCCCGGGGACAGAGAACACTGAAGCTTTCTTT
CDR3aa: CASSPQSPGTENTEAFF

d_gene: NA
j_gene: TRBJ1-1
v_gene: TRBV6-1
abundance: many
CDR3nt: TGTGCCAGCAGTGAATGGGGACTCCGGGCTGAAGCTTTCTTT
CDR3aa: CASSEWGLRAEAFF

d_gene: TRBD1
j_gene: TRBJ1-2
v_gene: TRBV12-3/TRBV12-4
abundance: many
CDR3nt: TGTGCCAGCAGTTTGGACCCGACCGGGACAGTTTATGGCTACACCTTC
CDR3aa: CASSLDPTGTVYGYTF

d_gene: TRBD2
j_gene: TRBJ2-3
v_gene: TRBV12-3/TRBV12-4
abundance: many
CDR3nt: TGTGCCAGCAGTTCGGGACTAGCGGCTTCTACCTCTAGCACAGATACGCAGTATTTT
CDR3aa: CASSSGLAASTSSTDTQYF

d_gene: NA
j_gene: TRBJ1-2
v_gene: TRBV6-1
abundance: many
CDR3nt: TGTGCCACCAACATCGGGGGGCTCGGCTATGGCTACACCTTC
CDR3aa: CATNIGGLGYGYTF

d_gene: NA
j_gene: TRBJ2-5
v_gene: TRBV7-2
abundance: NA
CDR3nt: TGTGCCAGCAGCCTCGGGTGGGAGACCCAGTACTTC
CDR3aa: CASSLGWETQYF

d_gene: TRBD2
j_gene: TRBJ2-1
v_gene: TRBV6-1
abundance: few
CDR3nt: TGTGCCAGCACTGGGGGGGGGGGGATTGAGCAGTTCTTC
CDR3aa: CASTGGGGIEQFF

d_gene: NA
j_gene: TRBJ2-2
v_gene: TRBV12-3/TRBV12-4
abundance: NA
CDR3nt: TGTGCCAGCAGTGCCTCCTCCGACAACACCGGGGAGCTGTTTTTT
CDR3aa: CASSASSDNTGELFF

d_gene: TRBD1
j_gene: TRBJ2-7
v_gene: TRBV3-1
abundance: NA
CDR3nt: TGTGCCAGCAGCCAAGAGCCGGGACAGGGCTCCTACGAGCAGTACTTC
CDR3aa: CASSQEPGQGSYEQYF

d_gene: NA
j_gene: TRBJ1-1
v_gene: TRBV2
abundance: NA
CDR3nt: TGTGCCAGCACCACGGGACGGGGGAACGCTGAAGCTTTCTTT
CDR3aa: CASTTGRGNAEAFF

d_gene: NA
j_gene: TRBJ1-3
v_gene: TRBV7-8
abundance: few
CDR3nt: TGTGCCAGCAGCTTACTACAGGGAGGAAACACCATATATTTT
CDR3aa: CASSLLQGGNTIYF

d_gene: NA
j_gene: TRBJ2-7
v_gene: TRBV28
abundance: NA
CDR3nt: TGTGCCAGCACCTCGTCGGGGCAGAGCTACTACGAGCAGTACTTC
CDR3aa: CASTSSGQSYYEQYF

d_gene: NA
j_gene: TRBJ2-7
v_gene: TRBV6-6
abundance: NA
CDR3nt: TGTGCCAGCACCACAGGGTTTGAGCAGTACTTC
CDR3aa: CASTTGFEQYF

d_gene: NA
j_gene: TRBJ2-1
v_gene: TRBV7-3
abundance: many
CDR3nt: TGTGCCAGCAGCTTAGGCGAGTTCAATGAGCAGTTCTTC
CDR3aa: CASSLGEFNEQFF

d_gene: TRBD1
j_gene: TRBJ2-7
v_gene: TRBV27
abundance: NA
CDR3nt: TGTGCCAGCAGTCCCTCAGAGGGACAGTTCTCCTACGAGCAGTACTTC
CDR3aa: CASSPSEGQFSYEQYF

d_gene: NA
j_gene: TRBJ2-1
v_gene: TRBV7-3
abundance: many
CDR3nt: TGTGCCAGCAGCCCAACGGGCGGAAGCTCCTACAATGAGCAGTTCTTC
CDR3aa: CASSPTGGSSYNEQFF

d_gene: TRBD1
j_gene: TRBJ1-1
v_gene: TRBV12-3/TRBV12-4
abundance: many
CDR3nt: TGTGCCAGCAGCCGACAGGGGATGAGTACTGAAGCTTTCTTT
CDR3aa: CASSRQGMSTEAFF

d_gene: TRBD1
j_gene: TRBJ1-1
v_gene: TRBV28
abundance: many
CDR3nt: TGTGCCAGCACCCGTCCTGAGGGGGCCGCTGAAGCTTTCTTT
CDR3aa: CASTRPEGAAEAFF

d_gene: NA
j_gene: TRBJ2-1
v_gene: TRBV12-3/TRBV12-4
abundance: many
CDR3nt: TGTGCCAGCAGTTTATCAAGCAGGGAGGTCGTCGAGCAGTTCTTC
CDR3aa: CASSLSSREVVEQFF

d_gene: NA
j_gene: TRBJ2-3
v_gene: TRBV28
abundance: many
CDR3nt: TGTGCCAGCACATGGACAGCACCCACAGATACGCAGTATTTT
CDR3aa: CASTWTAPTDTQYF